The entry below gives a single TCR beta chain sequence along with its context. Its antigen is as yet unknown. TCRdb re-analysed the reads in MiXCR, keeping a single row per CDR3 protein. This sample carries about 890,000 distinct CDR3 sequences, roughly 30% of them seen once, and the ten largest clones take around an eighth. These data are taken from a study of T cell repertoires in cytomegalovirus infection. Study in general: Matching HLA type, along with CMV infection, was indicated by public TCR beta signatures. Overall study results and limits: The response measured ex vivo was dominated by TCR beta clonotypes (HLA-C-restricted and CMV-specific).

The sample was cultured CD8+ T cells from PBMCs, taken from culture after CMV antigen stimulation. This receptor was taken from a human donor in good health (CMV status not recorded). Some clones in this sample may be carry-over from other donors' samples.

In DNA, the CDR3 is TGTGCCAGCAGTGAGGCTCAGGTGGGATACGAGCAGTACTTC. It yields the protein CASSEAQVGYEQYF. J is TRBJ2-7 and V is TRBV2; D not resolved. CDR3 length: 14 amino acids. The V and J ends lost 3 bases and 4 bases respectively, with 13 bases between them. CDR1 is SNHLY and CDR2 is FYNNEI in the germline V gene.